Below are 20 T cell receptor beta chains sequenced from a single sample in a study of tumour-infiltrating T cells in Burkitt lymphoma. Repertoires were generated with immunoSEQ multiplex PCR, while TCRdb's copy carries only in-frame clones and drops some. The table shows roughly 15,000 clones, with roughly 75% occurring only once. The sample was tumor tissue. The receptor source for this set is a human donor with diffuse large B-cell lymphoma.

The chain combines TRBV27 with TRBJ1-5, with 7 positions matching TRBD1. This CDR3 has 16 amino acids. J lost 0 bases, V lost 3 bases, and 5 bases had no gene match. In germline, CDR1 is MNHEY, CDR2 SMNVEV (reference sequence). In DNA, the CDR3 is TGTGCCAGCAGTTTGTTAGGGACAGATAGCAATCAGCCCCAGCATTTT. Translated, it gives CASSLLGTDSNQPQHF.

The chain joins TRBV2 to TRBJ2-2, with 7 bases fitting TRBD2. This CDR3 has 12 residues. The germline gives CDR1 SNHLY, CDR2 FYNNEI. The DNA for the CDR3 is TGTGCGAGCCAAATACTAGCGGGGGAGCTGTTTTTT. Protein sequence: CASQILAGELFF. Full variable domain (outside the CDR3, taken from reference TRBV2 and TRBJ2-2): EPEVTQTPSHQVTQMGQEVILRCVPISNHLYFYWYRQILGQKVEFLVSFYNNEISEKSEIFDDQFSVERPDGSNFTLKIRSTKLEDSAMYFCASQILAGELFFGEGSRLTVL.

This chain connects TRBV2 to TRBJ1-1; D is uncertain. V dropped 4 bases and J dropped 1 base, with 4 bases sitting between them. Looked up from germline, CDR1 is SNHLY and CDR2 is FYNNEI. The CDR3 consists of 12 residues. Here the CDR3 DNA reads TGTGCCAGCAGTGGGGGGAACACTGAAGCTTTCTTT. Its translation is CASSGGNTEAFF.

CDR3 DNA: TGTGCCAGCAGCTTACATCCCAGGGGGGCTGGAAACACCATATATTTT. Amino acid sequence: CASSLHPRGAGNTIYF. The V gene is TRBV7-3, the J gene TRBJ1-3, with TRBD1 identical over 7 bases. The CDR3 has 16 amino acids. The germline gives CDR1 SGHTA, CDR2 FQGTGA. V shed 2 bases, J shed 2 bases, and the junction held 6 bases outside the gene matches.

This clone was recorded once. The rearrangement links TRBV27 to TRBJ2-1, with TRBD2 matching over 7 bases. The junction had 9 bases not matched to a gene; V was cut back by 2 bases and J by 8 bases. Germline CDR1 reads MNHEY; CDR2 reads SMNVEV (reference sequence). The CDR3 has 15 residues. In nucleotides, the CDR3 is TGTGCCAGCAGTTTAGCGTTGGGGGGGAAGCATGAGCAGTTCTTC. It yields the protein CASSLALGGKHEQFF.

The chain links TRBV5-1 to TRBJ2-1; D ambiguous. V was clipped by 0 bases and J by 0 bases, with 7 bases between them. Germline V CDR1 and CDR2: SGHRS, YFSETQ. The CDR3 length is 15 residues. CDR3 region: CASSLARSSYNEQFF. CDR3 nucleotides: TGCGCCAGCAGCTTGGCCCGAAGCTCCTACAATGAGCAGTTCTTC.

The rearrangement joins TRBV19 to TRBJ1-3; a weak D match, TRBD1 (6 bases). Germline CDR1 is LNHDA and CDR2 is SQIVND (reference sequence). The V end was cut by 0 bases, the J end by 0 bases, with 12 bases between. CDR3 length: 17 residues. This CDR3 reads CASSIEFLDSSGNTIYF. In nucleotides, the CDR3 is TGTGCCAGTAGTATAGAATTCCTGGACAGCTCTGGAAACACCATATATTTT.

The rearrangement links TRBV25-1 to TRBJ2-1, with TRBD1 identical over 12 bases. The CDR3 is made up of 15 amino acids. The trim removed 4 bases at V and 8 bases at J, leaving 6 bases unmatched. The V gene's germline CDR1 is MGHDK and CDR2 SYGVNS. The CDR3 DNA sequence: TGTGCCAGCAGTGTGCCGGGACAGGGGGCTCATGAGCAGTTCTTC. It translates to CASSVPGQGAHEQFF. The full variable domain, completed using reference TRBV25-1 and TRBJ2-1, is EADIYQTPRYLVIGTGKKITLECSQTMGHDKMYWYQQDPGMELHLIHYSYGVNSTEKGDLSSESTVSRIRTEHFPLTLESARPSHTSQYLCASSVPGQGAHEQFFGPGTRLTVL.

The rearrangement joins TRBV12-5 to TRBJ1-4, with D maybe TRBD1 (6 bases). Per the germline V gene, CDR1 is LGHNT and CDR2 is FRNRAP. Trimming left V 4 bases short and J 0 bases short, with 9 bases between. This CDR3 has 15 residues. CDR3 in DNA: TGTGCTAGTGGTTCCGGACAGACAACTAATGAAAAACTGTTTTTT. It yields the protein CASGSGQTTNEKLFF.

This clone showed up just once. The chain is built from TRBV30 and TRBJ2-7; D gene unclear. The CDR3 runs to 11 residues. Trimming removed 0 bases from V and 7 bases from J, with 7 bases in between. Germline V gene sequence: CDR1 GTSNPN, CDR2 SVGIG (reference sequence). This CDR3 reads CAWSVLGEQYF. Written as DNA, the CDR3 is TGTGCCTGGAGTGTACTCGGGGAGCAGTACTTC.

V usage is TRBV27 and J usage is TRBJ1-4, with D possibly matching TRBD1 (6 bases). CDR3 length: 15 amino acids. The V and J ends lost 2 bases and 2 bases respectively, with 9 bases between them. CDR1 and CDR2 (germline): MNHEY, SMNVEV (reference sequence). The chain's CDR3 is CASSLRGFTNEKLFF. The CDR3 DNA reads TGTGCCAGCAGTTTAAGGGGGTTTACTAATGAAAAACTGTTTTTT.

The CDR3 protein is CASSIGRGRYTGELFF. In DNA, the CDR3 is TGTGCCAGCAGCATAGGGAGGGGCCGATACACCGGGGAGCTGTTTTTT. V and J are TRBV9 and TRBJ2-2; 7 bases fit TRBD2. The germline V gene encodes CDR1 SGDLS and CDR2 YYNGEE. Trimming cost V 4 bases and J 3 bases; bases outside gene matches: 9. This CDR3 is built from 16 residues.

The chain combines TRBV30 with TRBJ1-3; D not resolved. The CDR3 spans 14 residues. V lost 1 base and J 3 bases, leaving 10 bases between the germline ends. Looked up from germline, CDR1 is GTSNPN and CDR2 is SVGIG (reference sequence). This chain's CDR3 is CAWSEEEFGNTIYF. CDR3 bases: TGTGCCTGGAGTGAAGAGGAGTTTGGAAACACCATATATTTT.

This chain connects TRBV5-1 to TRBJ1-4; 7 positions agree with TRBD1. The V and J ends lost 0 bases and 7 bases, in that order; junction bases with no gene match: 6. The CDR3 contains 15 residues. Germline assignment: CDR1 SGHRS and CDR2 YFSETQ. The CDR3 loop is CASSLVNRGSEKLFF. In DNA form, the CDR3 reads TGCGCCAGCAGCTTGGTAAACAGGGGAAGTGAAAAACTGTTTTTT. Full variable domain (remainder filled in from reference TRBV5-1 and TRBJ1-4): KAGVTQTPRYLIKTRGQQVTLSCSPISGHRSVSWYQQTPGQGLQFLFEYFSETQRNKGNFPGRFSGRQFSNSRSEMNVSTLELGDSALYLCASSLVNRGSEKLFFGSGTQLSVL.

The chain has TRBV30 and TRBJ2-3, with TRBD2 identical over 8 bases. V dropped 4 bases and J dropped 2; count of bases not matched to a gene: 11. Per germline, CDR1 GTSNPN and CDR2 SVGIG (reference sequence). This CDR3 contains 16 residues. Here the CDR3 DNA reads TGTGCCTGGAATCTCGAGCGGGAGTGGGTCACAGATACGCAGTATTTT. As protein: CAWNLEREWVTDTQYF.

The gene calls are TRBV2 and TRBJ1-1; D ambiguous. Germline V gives CDR1 SNHLY, CDR2 FYNNEI. V was cut by 4 bases and J by 1 base, with 13 bases left in between. The CDR3 is 15 amino acids. The CDR3 loop reads CASSAKHPPNTEAFF. CDR3 nucleotides: TGTGCCAGCAGTGCAAAACACCCTCCGAACACTGAAGCTTTCTTT.

The chain recombines TRBV10-1 with TRBJ1-5, with a possible D match to TRBD1 (6 bases). The V end lost 5 bases, the J end lost 4 bases, and 9 bases lay between the germline ends. Germline-derived CDR1 and CDR2 are WNHNN and SYGVQD (reference sequence). The CDR3 runs 13 residues. CDR3: CASSPRGNQPQHF. The CDR3 DNA follows: TGCGCCAGCAGTCCCAGGGGTAATCAGCCCCAGCATTTT.

V and J are TRBV4-1 and TRBJ1-1; TRBD1 agrees at 7 bases. Germline assignment: CDR1 MGHRA and CDR2 YSYEKL. CDR3 size: 15 residues. With 5 bases clipped from V and 2 bases from J, the junction kept 8 bases outside the gene matches. CDR3 region: CASSGDREVNTEAFF. In DNA, the CDR3 is TGCGCCAGCAGCGGAGACAGGGAGGTCAACACTGAAGCTTTCTTT.

The chain is built from TRBV27 and TRBJ2-7, with D possibly TRBD2 on 5 matching bases. CDR3 length equals 14 residues. V shed 5 bases and J shed 0 bases, with 11 bases lying between them. Germline loops: CDR1 MNHEY, CDR2 SMNVEV (reference sequence). CDR3 amino acids: CASSLTGLSYEQYV. The DNA of the CDR3 is TGTGCCAGCAGTCTGACCGGACTCTCCTACGAGCAGTACGTC.

The chain joins TRBV29-1 to TRBJ2-7; 7 nucleotides match TRBD2. J lost 1 base, V lost 6 bases, and 6 bases had no gene match. This CDR3 region has 13 residues. CDR1 SQVTM and CDR2 ANQGSEA come from the germline V gene. This chain's CDR3 is CSVSRGESYEQYV. The CDR3 coding sequence is TGCAGCGTCTCCCGGGGGGAGTCCTACGAGCAGTACGTC.